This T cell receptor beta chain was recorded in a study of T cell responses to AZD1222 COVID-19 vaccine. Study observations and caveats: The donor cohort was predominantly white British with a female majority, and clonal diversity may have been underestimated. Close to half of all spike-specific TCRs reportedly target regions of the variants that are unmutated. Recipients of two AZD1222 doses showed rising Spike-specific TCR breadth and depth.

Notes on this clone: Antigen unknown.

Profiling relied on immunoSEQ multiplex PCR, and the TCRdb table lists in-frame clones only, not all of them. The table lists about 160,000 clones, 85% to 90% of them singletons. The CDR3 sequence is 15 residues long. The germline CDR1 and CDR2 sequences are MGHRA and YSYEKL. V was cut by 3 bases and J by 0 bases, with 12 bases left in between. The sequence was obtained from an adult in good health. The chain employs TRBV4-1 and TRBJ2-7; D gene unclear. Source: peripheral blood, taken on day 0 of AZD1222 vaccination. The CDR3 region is CASSQRSGSSYEQYF. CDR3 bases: TGCGCCAGCAGCCAGAGGTCGGGCAGCTCCTACGAGCAGTACTTC.